The 11 T cell receptor beta chains below were found in one sample sequenced in a study of blood T cell repertoires in COVID-19 (dated by TCRdb to the early 2020s). Preparation of the library involved the immunoSEQ multiplex PCR assay. TCRdb carries this immuneACCESS record with in-frame sequences only. Its versions omit some clonotypes, under half of them owing to an unresolved V gene in the studies checked, with the rest unexplained. The sample table records about 280,000 clones; roughly four fifths of these occur just once. The biggest ten clones account for less than 5.5% of the sample. Sequenced material: PBMCs or T cells enriched from blood (not recorded which). The receptors here all came from a man between 35 and 55 years old who had been exposed to COVID-19.

The chain couples TRBV6-1 to TRBJ2-1; 7 bases fit TRBD2. Germline V CDR1 and CDR2: MNHNS, SASEGT. The CDR3 is 18 residues long. J lost 8 bases, V lost 3 bases, and 19 bases had no gene match. In nucleotides, the CDR3 is TGTGCCAGCAGTGAGGGCTCCGCCCTTGGGACTAAGGTCTATGAGCAGTTCTTC. Its protein is CASSEGSALGTKVYEQFF.

This clone was found once. This sequence joins TRBV7-9 and TRBJ2-1; possibly TRBD1 for D (6 bases). The CDR3 consists of 15 residues. Germline assignment: CDR1 SEHNR and CDR2 FQNEAQ (reference sequence). V lost 5 bases to trimming and J lost 4 bases, with 15 bases between them. The CDR3 DNA sequence: TGTGCCAGCAGCCAACAGGGACCCTCTTACAATGAGCAGTTCTTC. Translating it yields CASSQQGPSYNEQFF. Looking up the rest from reference TRBV7-9 and TRBJ2-1 gives the full variable domain: DTGVSQNPRHKITKRGQNVTFRCDPISEHNRLYWYRQTLGQGPEFLTYFQNEAQLEKSRLLSDRFSAERPKGSFSTLEIQRTEQGDSAMYLCASSQQGPSYNEQFFGPGTRLTVL.

The sample holds a few counts of this clone. V usage is TRBV3-1 (or the pseudogene TRBV3-2) and J usage is TRBJ2-3; 7 bases match TRBD2. This CDR3 is 19 amino acids long. Losses at the gene ends were 1 base for V and 8 bases for J; bases not matched to a gene: 21. Germline loops: CDR1 LGHDT, CDR2 YNNKEL (reference sequence). This CDR3 reads CASSQGESGTPSDLSTQYF. The CDR3 nucleotides read TGTGCCAGCAGCCAAGGTGAGAGCGGGACCCCCTCGGATTTAAGTACGCAGTATTTT.

This clone came up a few times. This specimen includes other DNA sequences encoding the same CDR3. This chain uses TRBV24-1 with TRBJ1-4; D ambiguous. Looked up from germline, CDR1 is KGHDR and CDR2 is SFDVKD. CDR3 size: 12 residues. Trimming shortened V by 3 bases and J by 8 bases, and 6 bases separated the two germline ends. The CDR3 is CATSDAGEKLFF. The CDR3 DNA reads as TGTGCCACCAGTGATGCGGGAGAAAAACTGTTTTTT.

This clone occurred a few times. The CDR3 protein is CAIRKTGPDEAFF. The DNA of the CDR3 is TGTGCCATCAGAAAGACAGGACCCGATGAAGCTTTCTTT. V gene TRBV10-3 combines with J gene TRBJ1-1, with D tentatively TRBD1 (6 bases). The CDR3 consists of 13 residues. The V gene's germline CDR1 is ENHRY and CDR2 SYGVKD. V gave up 6 bases and J gave up 7 bases, with 15 bases separating them.

The CDR3 DNA is TGTGCCAGCAGCCGTATGGGGGGGGGATCCGATACGCAGTATTTT. Translating gives CASSRMGGGSDTQYF. V usage is TRBV11-3 and J usage is TRBJ2-3, with 7 bases identical to TRBD2. Germline V gene sequence: CDR1 SGHNT, CDR2 YENEEA. V was clipped by 5 bases and J by 6 bases; unmatched bases: 11. CDR3 length equals 15 residues. Variable domain in full (rest from reference TRBV11-3 and TRBJ2-3): EAGVVQSPRYKIIEKKQPVAFWCNPISGHNTLYWYLQNLGQGPELLIRYENEEAVDDSQLPKDRFSAERLKGVDSTLKIQPAELGDSAVYLCASSRMGGGSDTQYFGPGTRLTVL.

This sequence joins TRBV29-1 and TRBJ2-1; a possible D gene is TRBD2 (7 bases). The CDR3 covers 12 residues. V was pared by 8 bases and J by 15 bases, with 23 bases between. CDR1 and CDR2 (germline): SQVTM, ANQGSEA. The CDR3 DNA is TGCAGCTGGGGGGGCCCTCGGGGGCGGCGGTTCTTC. Amino acid sequence: CSWGGPRGRRFF.

The CDR3 nucleotides read TGTGCCAGCAGTGAATCGGGGGGCGGATATGAGCAGTTCTTC. Translated, it gives CASSESGGGYEQFF. V usage is TRBV6-1 and J usage is TRBJ2-1; the D gene is possibly TRBD2 (7 bases). This CDR3 has 14 amino acids. Per germline, CDR1 MNHNS and CDR2 SASEGT. Trimming left V 2 bases short and J 8 bases short, with 13 bases between.

In its sample, this clone was seen once. The germline gene is not matched at one end of the junction; a read error may be the cause. The chain joins TRBV6-5 to TRBJ2-4, with a weak D call TRBD1 (5 bases). The CDR3 has 11 amino acids. Germline values: CDR1 MNHEY, CDR2 SVGAGI. In nucleotides, the CDR3 is TGTGCCAGCCCACTAAGGGGTTCTTGGAACTTC. This translates into CASPLRGSWNF.

The J gene is TRBJ1-2, the V gene TRBV7-3; the D is unclear. Per germline, CDR1 SGHTA and CDR2 FQGTGA. The CDR3 is 16 residues long. V lost 5 bases and J lost 4, with 20 bases in between. The CDR3 DNA reads as TGTGCCAGCAGCCCTGACGCGGGTAGTTCGGTCTATGGCTACACCTTC. Its translation is CASSPDAGSSVYGYTF.

The J gene is TRBJ2-7, the V gene TRBV7-2; a weak D match, TRBD1 (7 bases). Per germline, CDR1 SGHTA and CDR2 FQGNSA. Trimming stripped 5 bases from V and 6 bases from J, with 14 bases between. The CDR3 runs to 13 residues. The CDR3 sequence is CASSPRQGGEQYF. In DNA, the CDR3 is TGTGCCAGCAGCCCGAGACAGGGAGGCGAGCAGTACTTC.